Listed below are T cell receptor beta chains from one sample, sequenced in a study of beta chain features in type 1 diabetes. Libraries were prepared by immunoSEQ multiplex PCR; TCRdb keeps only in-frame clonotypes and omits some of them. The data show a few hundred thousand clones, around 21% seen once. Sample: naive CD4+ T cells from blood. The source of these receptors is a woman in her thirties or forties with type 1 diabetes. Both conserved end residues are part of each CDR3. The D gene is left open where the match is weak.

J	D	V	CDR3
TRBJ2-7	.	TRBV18	CASSENWAKYEQYF
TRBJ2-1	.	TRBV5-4	CASSFFGLNEDEQFF
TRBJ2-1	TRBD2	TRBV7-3	CASSLMTGGTSPNEQFF
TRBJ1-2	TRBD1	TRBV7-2	CASSHSVGQTSF
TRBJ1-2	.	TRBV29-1	CSVKQGDGYTF
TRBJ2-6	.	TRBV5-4	CASSPTSRSGANVLTF
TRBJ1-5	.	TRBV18	CASTSIRQSQQPQHF
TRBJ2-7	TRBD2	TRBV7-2	CASSRTSGIYEQYF
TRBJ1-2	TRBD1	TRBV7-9	CASSTDRASIYGYTF
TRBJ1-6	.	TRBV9	CASSVGQLDPLHF
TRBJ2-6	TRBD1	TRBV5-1	CASSPQGISGANVLTF
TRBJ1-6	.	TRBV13	CASSSGTNSPLHF
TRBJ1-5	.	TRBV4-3	CASSQDFSQPQHF
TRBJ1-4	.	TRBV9	CASSVGEGMANEKLFF
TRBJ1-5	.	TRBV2	CASSVLRLNQPQHF